The T cell receptor beta chain under discussion was sequenced for a study of lymphopenia after photon versus proton radiotherapy. Study-level points and caveats: After the lymphocyte nadir, photon-treated repertoires showed oligoclonal expansion, especially of CD8+ Temra cells.

On this clone: No antigen is known for it.

Assay: immunoSEQ multiplex PCR; the TCRdb copy retains only in-frame clones and omits some. The data hold 25,000 or so clones, with more than 80% observed a single time. The CDR3 extends over 12 amino acids. J was trimmed by 10 bases and V by 6 bases; bases with no gene match: 4. CDR1 and CDR2 (germline): SQVTM, ANQGSEA. This receptor was identified in a man aged 25-40 years with gastric cancer. The sample here was peripheral blood, taken from a patient treated with photon-based radiotherapy. The chain links TRBV29-1 to TRBJ2-1; 12 bases align to TRBD2. CDR3: CSVRTSGMEQFF. CDR3 nucleotide sequence: TGCAGCGTGAGGACTAGCGGGATGGAGCAGTTCTTC.